This TCR beta chain emerged from a study of T cells after yellow fever vaccination (dated by TCRdb to the late 2010s). Some background on the complete study: The SMART-Seq v4 Ultra Low Input RNA kit was used to prepare libraries from fractions with low cell numbers. To follow T-cell clones before and after both primary and booster YFV17D yellow fever vaccination, bulk TCR alpha and beta repertoires underwent longitudinal sequencing. Two healthy male donors, one aged 18 to 30 and one aged 30 to 39 years, were included in the cohort. Blood was collected at multiple timepoints before and after primary and secondary immunization, and bulk PBMC replicates and cell subsets were isolated. Broader findings and caveats from the paper: Computational filtering was required because FACS-sorted repertoires could contain abundant contaminating clonotypes from the bulk population. Compared with the primary T-cell response, the secondary T-cell response was faster but weaker, reaching its peak on day 5 rather than on day 15. Because the study included only a couple of donors, the extent to which the findings can be generalized is limited. A small fraction of clonotypes showed up in both the CD4 and CD8 compartments, probably as a result of convergent recombination. After the booster, most clones that had expanded after primary vaccination were detected again (nearly 97% of CD4 and over 75% of CD8), suggesting broad maintenance of memory.

The sample's treatment or condition, from its label and the paper: live attenuated yellow fever vaccine strain. PBMCs were isolated from peripheral blood using a standard Ficoll-Paque protocol. Dynabeads CD4 and CD8 positive selection kits were used to isolate CD4 and CD8 T-cell fractions. RNA was extracted with TriZol from bulk PBMCs, CD4 and CD8 fractions, and dextramer-positive and dextramer-negative fractions. In the case of this clonotype: It lacks a known antigen. Per-nucleotide qualities are absent, and no much larger clonotype sits a single base away.

At the junction V is shortened by 7 bases and J by 2 bases; bases outside the gene matches: 14. From the germline V gene, CDR1 is MNHNS and CDR2 is SASEGT. The CDR3 spans 17 residues, from the cysteine through the phenylalanine. Only the CDR3 DNA is retained, 51 bases long and in frame from the first base. TCR cDNA was made using 5'RACE template switching, a step that added a universal primer site and unique molecular identifiers. cDNA synthesis was primed from both the TCR alpha and TCR beta constant segments. Libraries were amplified in two PCR steps, with sample barcodes and sequencing adapters added in the second step. Libraries were sequenced on Illumina HiSeq 2500 (2x100 bp) or NovaSeq (2x150 bp). As for the authors' bioinformatics: MIGEC was used to demultiplex reads and collapse the reads into UMI consensus sequences, and MiXCR was used for V(D)J alignment. Using edgeR on replicate PBMC samples, clonotypes were called vaccine-responding if FDR was below 0.01 and the log2 fold change was above 5 up to day 15. Each bulk clonotype was labeled CD4 or CD8 based on which sequenced repertoire, CD4 or CD8, contained the clonotype at higher abundance. TCRdb reprocessed the public reads (quality trimming at Q25 with fastp, clone calling with MiXCR) and kept in-frame beta chains. Each CDR3 protein appears once, grouped with its most common genes and DNA. It is TCRdb's table, rather than the study itself, that gives the V and J calls and clone size. Present in this sample are about 260,000 distinct CDR3 sequences, 10% to 15% of which were seen just once. Roughly 0.5% of the sample rests with the top ten.

This TCR came from a man aged 25 to 40 who received the YFV17D yellow fever vaccine. The source was CD4+ T cells sorted from PBMCs, collected 45 days after the yellow fever booster vaccination. Rearrangement joined TRBV6-1 to TRBJ2-7; 10 central nucleotides agree with TRBD2. The DNA reads TGTGCCAGCACGCCGAAGGGACTAGCGATTGATGCCTACGAGCAGTACTTC. The encoded protein is CASTPKGLAIDAYEQYF.